This T cell receptor beta chain was sequenced in a study of blood T cell repertoires in COVID-19. At the level of the study: Collection of acute and convalescent COVID-19 samples took place in the United States, Italy and Spain.

This clone was counted only a few times. Clones were sequenced by immunoSEQ multiplex PCR, and TCRdb holds only the in-frame ones, with some missing. The table has 30,000 to 40,000 clones, more than 75% seen once. The CDR3 loop spans 14 amino acids. Germline V gene data show CDR1 as LGHNA and CDR2 as YSLEER. The ends lost 4 bases at V and 5 bases at J; junction bases unmatched: 2. The chain has TRBV4-3 and TRBJ1-4; 9 bases line up with TRBD1. This receptor was taken from a man aged 60 to 69 with active COVID-19. Sequences were obtained from peripheral blood. CDR3 sequence reads: CASSPGTGNEKLFF. The CDR3 region has the DNA TGCGCCAGCAGCCCTGGGACAGGGAATGAAAAACTGTTTTTT.